These T cell receptor beta chains were read from a single sample in a study of control samples from healthy donors and cancer patients. Clones were read by immunoSEQ multiplex PCR, and TCRdb kept only the in-frame ones, dropping some. The repertoire holds around 80,000 clones, with about nine tenths as singletons. Sequences were obtained from blood. The receptors shown here come from a man aged 50 to 60 in good health. Each CDR3 is given with its conserved first and last residue. A D gene is named only where the DNA matches it firmly. Size values are once, few and many counts, or a class for expanded clones, and some rows have none.

TRBV21-1,NA,TRBJ1-5,NA,CAGLRQDPNQPQHF,TGTGCCGGGTTGAGACAAGACCCTAATCAGCCCCAGCATTTT
TRBV19,NA,TRBJ2-2,TRBD2,CASSNSRGVLNTGELFF,TGTGCCAGTAGTAATTCGCGGGGGGTCCTTAACACCGGGGAGCTGTTTTTT
TRBV7-9,NA,TRBJ2-7,NA,CASSLGTYEQYF,TGTGCCAGCAGCTTAGGAACTTACGAGCAGTACTTC
TRBV2,NA,TRBJ2-6,NA,CASNQGQTGANVLTF,TGTGCCAGCAACCAAGGACAGACTGGGGCCAACGTCCTGACTTTC
TRBV24-1,NA,TRBJ2-5,TRBD1,CATATGPTQYF,TGTGCCACCGCGACAGGGCCGACCCAGTACTTC
TRBV25-1,NA,TRBJ2-6,NA,CASSDVTGTRSGANVLTF,TGTGCCAGCAGTGATGTAACAGGCACCCGTTCTGGGGCCAACGTCCTGACTTTC
TRBV5-1,NA,TRBJ1-5,NA,CASSLGGSNQPQHF,TGCGCCAGCAGCTTGGGGGGCAGCAATCAGCCCCAGCATTTT
TRBV10-3,once,TRBJ1-1,NA,CAIRGEAGREAFF,TGTGCCATCCGCGGGGAAGCGGGCCGTGAAGCTTTCTTT
TRBV6-5,NA,TRBJ2-1,TRBD1,CASSFRDRGRGEQFF,TGTGCCAGCAGTTTTCGGGACAGGGGGCGAGGCGAGCAGTTCTTC
TRBV18,NA,TRBJ2-7,NA,CASSPLSGRGYEQYF,TGTGCCAGCTCCCCGCTATCGGGTAGGGGCTACGAGCAGTACTTC
TRBV6-6,NA,TRBJ2-3,NA,CASIPTGTDTQYF,TGTGCCAGCATTCCAACGGGCACAGATACGCAGTATTTT
TRBV5-8,NA,TRBJ2-7,NA,CASSPGSTSYEQYF,TGTGCCAGCAGCCCCGGAAGCACGTCCTACGAGCAGTACTTC
TRBV10-3,NA,TRBJ1-2,NA,CAIRADKGNYGYTF,TGTGCCATCAGGGCCGACAAGGGTAACTATGGCTACACCTTC
TRBV24-1,NA,TRBJ2-1,NA,CATSDLLGTEEQFF,TGTGCCACCAGTGATTTGCTCGGGACGGAGGAGCAGTTCTTC
TRBV24-1,NA,TRBJ2-3,TRBD2,CATSAPTSARADTQYF,TGTGCCACCAGTGCCCCGACTAGCGCGAGGGCAGATACGCAGTATTTT
TRBV5-1,NA,TRBJ1-1,TRBD1,CASSPYRTGENTEAFF,TGCGCCAGCAGCCCCTACCGGACAGGGGAGAACACTGAAGCTTTCTTT
TRBV25-1,NA,TRBJ1-2,NA,CASSDPRADYGYTF,TGTGCCAGCAGTGACCCCAGGGCGGACTATGGCTACACCTTC
TRBV9,NA,TRBJ2-2,NA,CASSPRTGTGELFF,TGTGCCAGCAGCCCCCGCACAGGAACCGGGGAGCTGTTTTTT
TRBV7-8,NA,TRBJ1-1,NA,CASSPFGVTTEAFF,TGTGCCAGCAGCCCCTTCGGGGTCACCACTGAAGCTTTCTTT
TRBV7-9,NA,TRBJ1-2,TRBD1,CASSLARQGRGYGYTF,TGTGCCAGCAGCTTAGCCCGACAGGGCCGGGGCTATGGCTACACCTTC
TRBV19,NA,TRBJ1-1,NA,CASSIGGGRWNTEAFF,TGTGCCAGTAGTATAGGCGGGGGGCGATGGAATACTGAAGCTTTCTTT
TRBV19,NA,TRBJ2-3,NA,CASTGGVGTQYF,TGTGCCAGTACCGGGGGAGTTGGCACGCAGTATTTT
TRBV5-1,NA,TRBJ1-3,NA,CASSLEGTSGNTIYF,TGCGCCAGCAGCTTGGAAGGGACTTCTGGAAACACCATATATTTT
TRBV19,NA,TRBJ1-2,NA,CASSIQENYGYTF,TGTGCCAGTAGTATTCAGGAGAACTATGGCTACACCTTC
TRBV5-6,NA,TRBJ2-5,NA,CASSSAPRQETQYF,TGTGCCAGCAGCTCCGCGCCTCGACAAGAGACCCAGTACTTC
TRBV29-1,NA,TRBJ1-1,NA,CSVGAQFTEAFF,TGCAGCGTTGGGGCACAGTTCACTGAAGCTTTCTTT
TRBV6-5,NA,TRBJ1-4,TRBD1,CASRQTGGAGEKLFF,TGTGCCAGCAGGCAGACAGGGGGCGCGGGTGAAAAACTGTTTTTT
TRBV6-6,NA,TRBJ1-1,NA,CASSSELGAFF,TGTGCCAGCAGTTCCGAGCTAGGAGCTTTCTTT
TRBV3-1/TRBV3-2,few,TRBJ2-1,TRBD2,CASSQTERGGLYNEQFF,TGTGCCAGCAGCCAGACCGAACGGGGGGGCTTGTACAATGAGCAGTTCTTC
TRBV30,once,TRBJ1-5,NA,CAWAEGGHTNQPQHF,TGTGCCTGGGCCGAAGGCGGACATACCAATCAGCCCCAGCATTTT
TRBV24-1,NA,TRBJ2-3,TRBD2,CATSEAGGSTDTQYF,TGTGCCACCAGTGAGGCGGGGGGAAGCACAGATACGCAGTATTTT
TRBV5-1,NA,TRBJ2-7,NA,CASSTRQALLGEQYF,TGCGCCAGCAGCACCCGACAGGCGCTCTTGGGGGAGCAGTACTTC
TRBV3-1/TRBV3-2,once,TRBJ2-5,TRBD2,CASSLRIAGGGKETQYF,TGTGCCAGCAGTCTTCGAATAGCGGGGGGCGGTAAAGAGACCCAGTACTTC
TRBV6-5,NA,TRBJ1-2,NA,CASSSDISNYGYTF,TGTGCCAGCAGTTCGGACATATCTAACTATGGCTACACCTTC
TRBV19,NA,TRBJ1-1,TRBD1,CASSIGGTANTEAFF,TGTGCCAGTAGTATAGGGGGGACAGCCAACACTGAAGCTTTCTTT
TRBV19,NA,TRBJ1-6,TRBD1,CASSLQGALGGSPLHF,TGTGCCAGTAGCTTACAGGGGGCGCTTGGTGGATCACCCCTCCACTTT
TRBV6-2/TRBV6-3,NA,TRBJ1-1,NA,CASSYPQVLNTEAFF,TGTGCCAGCAGTTACCCCCAGGTGTTGAACACTGAAGCTTTCTTT
TRBV25-1,NA,TRBJ1-2,NA,CASSALSYGYTF,TGTGCCAGCAGCGCCCTTTCCTATGGCTACACCTTC
TRBV29-1,NA,TRBJ2-7,TRBD1,CSVADRGDYEQYF,TGCAGCGTTGCGGACAGGGGGGACTACGAGCAGTACTTC
TRBV5-1,NA,TRBJ2-3,NA,CASSLGHPTDTQYF,TGCGCCAGCAGCTTGGGGCACCCCACAGATACGCAGTATTTT
TRBV11-3,NA,TRBJ2-7,NA,CASSLDIDYEQYF,TGTGCCAGCAGCTTGGACATCGATTACGAGCAGTACTTC
TRBV5-6,few,TRBJ2-7,TRBD2,CASSSTSGGTYEQYF,TGTGCCAGCAGCTCTACTAGCGGCGGCACCTACGAGCAGTACTTC
TRBV6-5,NA,TRBJ2-2,TRBD2,CASKGGFANTGELFF,TGTGCCAGCAAGGGAGGGTTCGCGAACACCGGGGAGCTGTTTTTT
TRBV7-2,NA,TRBJ1-2,NA,CASSFSGTITYTF,TGTGCCAGCAGCTTTAGTGGGACAATCACCTACACCTTC
TRBV6-1,NA,TRBJ2-3,TRBD1,CASSDRGSDTQYF,TGTGCCAGCAGTGACAGGGGGTCAGATACGCAGTATTTT
TRBV29-1,NA,TRBJ2-5,NA,CSAQKREGGTQYF,TGCAGCGCACAAAAGAGGGAAGGAGGGACCCAGTACTTC
TRBV2,NA,TRBJ2-2,NA,CASKMGENTGELFF,TGTGCCAGCAAGATGGGGGAGAACACCGGGGAGCTGTTTTTT
TRBV30,NA,TRBJ1-1,NA,CAWRTKTEAFF,TGTGCCTGGAGGACGAAAACTGAAGCTTTCTTT
TRBV9,NA,TRBJ2-1,NA,CASSVAPGSSYNEQFF,TGTGCCAGCAGCGTAGCTCCGGGTAGCTCCTACAATGAGCAGTTCTTC
TRBV19,NA,TRBJ1-1,NA,CASTLQGPNTEAFF,TGTGCCAGTACCCTGCAGGGCCCGAACACTGAAGCTTTCTTT
TRBV12-5,once,TRBJ2-1,TRBD1,CASGATGGMYNEQFF,TGTGCTAGTGGAGCCACAGGGGGGATGTACAATGAGCAGTTCTTC
TRBV7-9,once,TRBJ2-7,TRBD1,CASRSGTGVFEQYF,TGTGCCAGCAGGTCCGGGACAGGGGTTTTCGAGCAGTACTTC
TRBV2,NA,TRBJ1-4,NA,CASSDRRAARKLFF,TGTGCCAGCAGTGATAGACGAGCTGCGAGGAAACTGTTTTTT
TRBV6-5,NA,TRBJ1-1,NA,CASSPLAMGNTEAFF,TGTGCCAGCAGCCCCCTAGCGATGGGGAACACTGAAGCTTTCTTT
TRBV7-7,NA,TRBJ2-5,NA,CASSFRARETQYF,TGTGCCAGCAGCTTCCGGGCGCGGGAGACCCAGTACTTC
TRBV7-2,NA,TRBJ2-2,NA,CASSSLHTGLRTGELFF,TGTGCCAGCAGCTCCCTCCACACAGGGTTACGGACCGGGGAGCTGTTTTTT
TRBV19,NA,TRBJ1-2,NA,CASSISVVVSQGDGYTF,TGTGCCAGTAGTATATCGGTCGTTGTGAGTCAGGGAGATGGCTACACCTTC
TRBV6-4,once,TRBJ1-2,NA,CASSDGGFFQGYTF,TGTGCCAGCAGTGACGGCGGATTTTTCCAGGGCTACACCTTC
TRBV27,NA,TRBJ1-5,TRBD1,CASSLYGQEGNQPQHF,TGTGCCAGCAGTTTATACGGACAGGAAGGCAATCAGCCCCAGCATTTT
TRBV27,NA,TRBJ1-5,NA,CASSFGENQPQHF,TGTGCCAGCAGTTTCGGGGAAAATCAGCCCCAGCATTTT